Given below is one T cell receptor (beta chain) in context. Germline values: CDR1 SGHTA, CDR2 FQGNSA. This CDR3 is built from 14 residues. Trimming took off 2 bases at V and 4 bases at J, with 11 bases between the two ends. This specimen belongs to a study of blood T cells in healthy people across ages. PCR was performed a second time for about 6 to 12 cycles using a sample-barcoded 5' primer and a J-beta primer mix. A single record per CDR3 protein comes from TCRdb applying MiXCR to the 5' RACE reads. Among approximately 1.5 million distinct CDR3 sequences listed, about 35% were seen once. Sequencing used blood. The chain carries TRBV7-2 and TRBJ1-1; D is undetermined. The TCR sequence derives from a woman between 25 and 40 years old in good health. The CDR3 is CASSLSLGGTEAFF. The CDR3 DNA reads TGTGCCAGCAGCTTATCTCTGGGAGGCACTGAAGCTTTCTTT.